This T cell receptor (beta chain) was sequenced in a study of CD8 T cells in Susac syndrome. Reverse transcription of about 0.5 to 1 ug RNA used random hexamers. Via MiXCR, TCRdb re-called the immunoSEQ multiplex PCR reads, giving one row per CDR3 protein. The sample holds about 69,000 distinct CDR3 sequences, 91% seen once. The sequence derives from a human donor with multiple sclerosis. The sequenced sample consisted of CD8+ T cells from PBMCs.

CDR3 bases: TGTGCCAGCAGCTTAACGGCGGGTAACAGGGAGGCTTTCTTT. This sequence encodes CASSLTAGNREAFF. This chain joins TRBV7-3 and TRBJ1-1; D is perhaps TRBD1 (6 bases). This CDR3 spans 14 amino acids. The germline V and J ends were trimmed by 0 bases and 11 bases, with 16 bases remaining between them. In germline, CDR1 is SGHTA, CDR2 FQGTGA.